The 31 T cell receptor beta chains presented below share a single source sample, sequenced in a study of blood T cell repertoires in COVID-19. TCRdb keeps only in-frame clones here, not all; method: immunoSEQ multiplex PCR. The table shows about 270,000 clones, with approximately 88% occurring only once. Sequencing was done on a sample of PBMCs or T cells enriched from blood (not recorded which). These receptors all stem from a woman in her 30s who had recovered from COVID-19.

This chain uses TRBV19 with TRBJ2-1, with 13 bases fitting TRBD2. CDR1 and CDR2 (germline): LNHDA, SQIVND (reference sequence). The CDR3 is 16 residues long. Trimming removed 10 bases from V and 6 bases from J; junction bases left unmatched: 12. CDR3 nucleotides: TGTGCCACGAGAGGGACTAGCGGGAAAATTCTCAATGAGCAGTTCTTC. The encoded protein is CATRGTSGKILNEQFF.

The V call is TRBV28, the J call TRBJ2-1; 11 bases agree with TRBD2. The CDR3 length is 17 residues. Trimming removed 6 bases from V and 6 bases from J; junction bases left unmatched: 13. In germline, CDR1 is MDHEN, CDR2 SYDVKM. CDR3 sequence: CASRGGSGRAQSNEQFF. CDR3 DNA sequence: TGTGCCAGCAGGGGGGGTAGCGGGAGGGCTCAGAGCAATGAGCAGTTCTTC.

With regard to this clone: Other DNA sequences in the sample encode the same CDR3. V is TRBV27 and J is TRBJ1-1, with a tentative D call TRBD1 (6 bases). Germline CDR1 is MNHEY and CDR2 is SMNVEV (reference sequence). With 0 bases removed from V and 4 bases from J, the gap between germline ends came to 9 bases. The CDR3 consists of 14 residues. CDR3 amino acids: CASSLSGGGTEAFF. As DNA, the CDR3 is TGTGCCAGCAGTTTATCTGGGGGCGGCACTGAAGCTTTCTTT.

The V gene is TRBV5-6, the J gene TRBJ2-5; 7 positions match TRBD1. Trimming removed 5 bases from V and 5 bases from J; junction bases left unmatched: 9. Per the germline V gene, CDR1 is SGHDT and CDR2 is YYEEEE. The CDR3 is made up of 14 amino acids. This CDR3 is CASSSRGGVETQYF. CDR3 bases: TGTGCCAGCAGTTCGAGAGGGGGCGTGGAGACCCAGTACTTC.

This sequence joins TRBV28 and TRBJ1-5, with a weak D call TRBD1 (5 bases). The CDR3 has 14 residues. Trimming left V 6 bases short and J 6 bases short, with 15 bases between. Germline V lookup: CDR1 MDHEN, CDR2 SYDVKM. The chain's CDR3 is CASSNQGWGQPQHF. Written as DNA, the CDR3 is TGTGCCAGCAGCAACCAGGGCTGGGGTCAGCCCCAGCATTTT. Full variable domain (missing parts from reference TRBV28 and TRBJ1-5): DVKVTQSSRYLVKRTGEKVFLECVQDMDHENMFWYRQDPGLGLRLIYFSYDVKMKEKGDIPEGYSVSREKKERFSLILESASTNQTSMYLCASSNQGWGQPQHFGDGTRLSIL.

The chain carries TRBV6-5 and TRBJ1-6, with 9 positions matching TRBD1. Trimming at V came to 6 bases and at J to 8 bases, leaving 5 bases not matched to a gene. From germline, CDR1 is MNHEY and CDR2 SVGAGI. CDR3 length: 14 amino acids. This CDR3 reads CASRGTGWDSPLHF. The CDR3 DNA reads as TGTGCCAGCAGAGGGACAGGGTGGGATTCACCCCTCCACTTT.

This chain uses TRBV9 with TRBJ2-7; D gene uncertain. V was cut by 1 base and J by 6 bases, with 17 bases left in between. Germline loops: CDR1 SGDLS, CDR2 YYNGEE. This CDR3 has 15 amino acids. The CDR3: CASSVSDAPRLEQYF. The CDR3, as DNA: TGTGCCAGCAGCGTAAGCGACGCCCCCCGCCTCGAGCAGTACTTC.

The DNA for the CDR3 is TGTGCCACCAGTGGGACTAGCGGGCCCTCACTCATAAGGACAGATACGCAGTATTTT. Protein sequence: CATSGTSGPSLIRTDTQYF. The J gene is TRBJ2-3, the V gene TRBV24-1, with 11 bases matching TRBD2. This CDR3 contains 19 residues. Germline V CDR1 and CDR2: KGHDR, SFDVKD. The trim removed 5 bases at V and 3 bases at J, leaving 15 bases unmatched.

The CDR3 sequence is CAGGLTGNGGEQYF. Written as DNA, the CDR3 is TGTGCCGGGGGACTGACAGGGAATGGTGGCGAGCAGTACTTC. The chain links TRBV6-5 to TRBJ2-7, with a possible D match to TRBD1 (7 bases). V gave up 11 bases and J gave up 6 bases, with 23 bases separating them. The CDR3 consists of 14 residues. From germline, CDR1 is MNHEY and CDR2 SVGAGI.

CDR3 sequence reads: CASSNPRTGRAFF. DNA of the CDR3: TGTGCCAGTAGCAACCCTCGGACAGGGAGGGCTTTCTTT. The chain combines TRBV19 with TRBJ1-1, with 8 bases that match TRBD1. The V segment lost 6 bases and the J segment 11 bases; nucleotides outside the gene matches: 11. The CDR3 consists of 13 residues. Germline loops: CDR1 LNHDA, CDR2 SQIVND (reference sequence).

Written as DNA, the CDR3 is TGTGCCAGCAGTTTCGGACCAGGGGCTGAAGCTTTCTTT. Its translation is CASSFGPGAEAFF. The chain employs TRBV27 and TRBJ1-1; tentatively, D is TRBD1 (6 bases). The V gene's germline CDR1 is MNHEY and CDR2 SMNVEV (reference sequence). Trimming stripped 3 bases from V and 6 bases from J, with 11 bases between. The length of the CDR3 is 13 residues.

The chain is built from TRBV10-3 and TRBJ1-2; TRBD1 matches 7 bases. Trimming removed 9 bases from V and 6 bases from J; junction bases left unmatched: 13. The germline V gene has CDR1 ENHRY and CDR2 SYGVKD. CDR3 length: 14 amino acids. CDR3 bases: TGTGCCATACTGCCCGACAGGGAGAGGGATGGCTACACCTTC. Protein product: CAILPDRERDGYTF.

The genes are TRBV28 and TRBJ1-4; perhaps TRBD1 as D (5 bases). Trimming stripped 3 bases from V and 0 bases from J, with 14 bases between. CDR1 MDHEN and CDR2 SYDVKM come from the germline V gene. The CDR3 length is 17 residues. CDR3 amino acids: CASSLDPTEATNEKLFF. The CDR3 bases are TGTGCCAGCAGTTTGGACCCGACAGAAGCAACTAATGAAAAACTGTTTTTT.

V usage is TRBV6-5 and J usage is TRBJ2-7, with D possibly TRBD2 on 7 matching bases. Trimming shortened V by 6 bases and J by 4 bases, and 13 bases separated the two germline ends. CDR1 is MNHEY and CDR2 is SVGAGI in the germline V gene. The CDR3 sequence is 13 residues long. The DNA for the CDR3 is TGTGCCAGCAGAAGGGGGGGGGCTTACGAGCAGTACTTC. Protein sequence: CASRRGGAYEQYF.

V and J are TRBV5-8 and TRBJ2-7, with D tentatively TRBD2 (6 bases). The germline gives CDR1 SGHTS, CDR2 YDEGEE. Trimming cost V 4 bases and J 1 base, with 21 bases left between them. CDR3 length: 17 residues. The CDR3 bases are TGTGCCAGCAGCCCCAGGAGCCGGGACGGGGGATCCTACGAGCAGTACTTC. Translated, it gives CASSPRSRDGGSYEQYF.

J is TRBJ2-2 and V is TRBV6-2 or TRBV6-3; D is unclear. Trimming cost V 3 bases and J 0 bases, with 11 bases left between them. The CDR3 covers 16 residues. Germline V gives CDR1 MNHEY, CDR2 SVGEGT. The CDR3 sequence is CASSYKLEANTGELFF. The CDR3 bases are TGTGCCAGCAGTTATAAGCTCGAGGCGAACACCGGGGAGCTGTTTTTT.

The V gene is TRBV28, the J gene TRBJ1-2; 9 positions match TRBD1. The ends lost 3 bases at V and 8 bases at J; junction bases unmatched: 7. Germline V CDR1 and CDR2: MDHEN, SYDVKM. The CDR3 consists of 14 residues. The CDR3 here is CASSLEGTGRGYTF. As DNA, the CDR3 is TGTGCCAGCAGTTTGGAGGGGACAGGGAGAGGCTACACCTTC.

J is TRBJ1-1 and V is TRBV10-3; no reliable D call. Trimming removed 8 bases at V and 3 bases at J, with 10 bases between. The CDR3 totals 12 residues. Per the germline V gene, CDR1 is ENHRY and CDR2 is SYGVKD. CDR3 in DNA: TGTGCCATCGCTGAGGTGGACACTGAAGCTTTCTTT. Encoded protein: CAIAEVDTEAFF.

This clone occurred a few times. The chain is built from TRBV3-1 (or the pseudogene TRBV3-2) and TRBJ2-7, with D perhaps TRBD2 (6 bases). V lost 4 bases and J 2 bases, leaving 18 bases between the germline ends. From germline, CDR1 is LGHDT and CDR2 YNNKEL (reference sequence). The CDR3 runs 16 residues. The CDR3 spells CASSPLFRAGTYEQYF. CDR3 coding DNA: TGTGCCAGCAGCCCCCTGTTTCGAGCGGGTACCTACGAGCAGTACTTC.

This chain links TRBV28 with TRBJ1-2; D gene uncertain. The CDR3 extends over 11 amino acids. The germline V gene has CDR1 MDHEN and CDR2 SYDVKM. Trimming removed 9 bases at V and 4 bases at J, with 9 bases between. For the CDR3, the DNA is TGTGCCAGTCTCGGTGGCTATGGCTACACCTTC. Its translation is CASLGGYGYTF.

This chain connects TRBV5-1 to TRBJ2-5; 8 nucleotides match TRBD2. The CDR3 is 16 amino acids. CDR1 is SGHRS, CDR2 YFSETQ, per germline. The V segment lost 6 bases and the J segment 5 bases; nucleotides outside the gene matches: 15. CDR3 in DNA: TGCGCCAGCATCTCCAACCCCGGGGGGGCCCGTGAGACCCAGTACTTC. Encoded protein: CASISNPGGARETQYF.

The table lists this clone with a few counts. CDR3 region: CASTFPGGQETQYF. CDR3 DNA sequence: TGTGCCAGCACCTTTCCAGGGGGCCAGGAGACCCAGTACTTC. The chain joins TRBV6-5 to TRBJ2-5; 8 bases are shared with TRBD1. The V gene's germline CDR1 is MNHEY and CDR2 SVGAGI. J was trimmed by 5 bases and V by 7 bases; bases with no gene match: 9. This CDR3 is 14 amino acids long.

The rearrangement uses TRBV25-1 and TRBJ2-7; 8 nucleotides agree with TRBD1. CDR3 length equals 15 residues. Germline values: CDR1 MGHDK, CDR2 SYGVNS. V gave up 2 bases and J gave up 7 bases; unmatched junction bases: 10. CDR3 DNA: TGTGCCAGCAGTGAAGTGTCGGCAGGGGGCAGGGAGCAGTACTTC. Protein sequence: CASSEVSAGGREQYF.

The chain recombines TRBV24-1 with TRBJ2-1; possibly TRBD1 for D (5 bases). The V end was cut by 3 bases, the J end by 7 bases, with 21 bases between. Germline CDR1 is KGHDR and CDR2 is SFDVKD. The CDR3 consists of 17 residues. This CDR3 is CATSDPSGPQAGNEQFF. CDR3 in DNA: TGTGCCACCAGTGATCCCTCCGGCCCACAAGCAGGGAATGAGCAGTTCTTC.

The chain recombines TRBV11-2 with TRBJ2-2; 11 bases agree with TRBD1. The CDR3 runs to 15 residues. The V and J ends lost 5 bases and 6 bases, in that order; junction bases with no gene match: 5. Germline V gene sequence: CDR1 SGHAT, CDR2 FQNNGV. CDR3 DNA: TGTGCCAGCAGCATGGGACAGGGGGGGGCCGGGGAGCTGTTTTTT. Protein product: CASSMGQGGAGELFF.

The chain couples TRBV9 to TRBJ1-2; no definite D call. The CDR3 has 14 amino acids. The germline V gene encodes CDR1 SGDLS and CDR2 YYNGEE. The V end was cut by 6 bases, the J end by 0 bases, with 12 bases between. The CDR3 sequence: CASTLNTANYGYTF. CDR3 bases: TGTGCCAGCACCCTAAACACAGCTAACTATGGCTACACCTTC. Full variable domain (missing parts from reference TRBV9 and TRBJ1-2): DSGVTQTPKHLITATGQRVTLRCSPRSGDLSVYWYQQSLDQGLQFLIQYYNGEERAKGNILERFSAQQFPDLHSELNLSSLELGDSALYFCASTLNTANYGYTFGSGTRLTVV.

The chain carries TRBV9 and TRBJ1-2; a weak D match, TRBD1 (5 bases). CDR1 is SGDLS and CDR2 is YYNGEE in the germline V gene. The CDR3 totals 14 residues. V lost 1 base, J lost 7 bases, and 14 bases lay in between. The DNA for the CDR3 is TGTGCCAGCAGCGTATCCGGGGAGGGGTCTGGCTACACCTTC. It yields the protein CASSVSGEGSGYTF.

This clone was seen a handful of times. This chain uses TRBV9 with TRBJ1-4; TRBD1 matches 7 bases. Germline assignment: CDR1 SGDLS and CDR2 YYNGEE. The CDR3 spans 15 residues. Trimming removed 0 bases from V and 7 bases from J; junction bases left unmatched: 6. This CDR3 reads CASSVGGRGSEKLFF. The DNA for the CDR3 is TGTGCCAGCAGCGTAGGGGGCAGGGGGTCTGAAAAACTGTTTTTT.

The chain joins TRBV19 to TRBJ1-4; no firm D call. CDR1 LNHDA and CDR2 SQIVND come from the germline V gene (reference sequence). CDR3 length equals 14 residues. With 4 bases removed from V and 2 bases from J, the gap between germline ends came to 8 bases. Here the CDR3 DNA reads TGTGCCAGTAGTAAATTTCCGACTAATGAAAAACTGTTTTTT. As protein: CASSKFPTNEKLFF. The full variable domain, in which reference TRBV19 and TRBJ1-4 provide the parts outside the CDR3, is DGGITQSPKYLFRKEGQNVTLSCEQNLNHDAMYWYRQDPGQGLRLIYYSQIVNDFQKGDIAEGYSVSREKKESFPLTVTSAQKNPTAFYLCASSKFPTNEKLFFGSGTQLSVL.

This clone came up a few times. The chain couples TRBV25-1 to TRBJ1-1; no reliable D call. The germline V gene encodes CDR1 MGHDK and CDR2 SYGVNS. The V end lost 1 base, the J end lost 0 bases, and 9 bases lay between the germline ends. The CDR3 runs to 15 residues. In DNA form, the CDR3 reads TGTGCCAGCAGTGAATTTGGCCAGATGAACACTGAAGCTTTCTTT. This gives the protein CASSEFGQMNTEAFF.

The chain is built from TRBV19 and TRBJ1-5, with D perhaps matching TRBD1 (6 bases). The germline gives CDR1 LNHDA, CDR2 SQIVND (reference sequence). The CDR3 has 17 residues. V lost 5 bases to trimming and J lost 11 bases, with 28 bases between them. The DNA of the CDR3 is TGTGCCAGTAGTTCCCGGACAGCCATGGGGTCGGTCTTGGCCCAGCATTTT. It is translated as CASSSRTAMGSVLAQHF. The whole variable domain, remainder taken from reference TRBV19 and TRBJ1-5, is DGGITQSPKYLFRKEGQNVTLSCEQNLNHDAMYWYRQDPGQGLRLIYYSQIVNDFQKGDIAEGYSVSREKKESFPLTVTSAQKNPTAFYLCASSSRTAMGSVLAQHFGDGTRLSIL.